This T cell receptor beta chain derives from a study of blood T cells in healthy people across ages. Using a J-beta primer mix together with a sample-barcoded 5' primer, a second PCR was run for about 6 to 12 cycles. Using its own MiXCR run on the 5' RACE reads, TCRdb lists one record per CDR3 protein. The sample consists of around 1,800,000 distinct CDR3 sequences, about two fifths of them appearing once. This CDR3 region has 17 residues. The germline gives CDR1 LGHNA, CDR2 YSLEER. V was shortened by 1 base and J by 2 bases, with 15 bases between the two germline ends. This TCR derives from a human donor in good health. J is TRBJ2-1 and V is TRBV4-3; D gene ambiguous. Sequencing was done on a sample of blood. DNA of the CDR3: TGCGCCAGCAGCCAAGTCCTTAATGGGATTGCCTACAATGAGCAGTTCTTC. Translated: CASSQVLNGIAYNEQFF.